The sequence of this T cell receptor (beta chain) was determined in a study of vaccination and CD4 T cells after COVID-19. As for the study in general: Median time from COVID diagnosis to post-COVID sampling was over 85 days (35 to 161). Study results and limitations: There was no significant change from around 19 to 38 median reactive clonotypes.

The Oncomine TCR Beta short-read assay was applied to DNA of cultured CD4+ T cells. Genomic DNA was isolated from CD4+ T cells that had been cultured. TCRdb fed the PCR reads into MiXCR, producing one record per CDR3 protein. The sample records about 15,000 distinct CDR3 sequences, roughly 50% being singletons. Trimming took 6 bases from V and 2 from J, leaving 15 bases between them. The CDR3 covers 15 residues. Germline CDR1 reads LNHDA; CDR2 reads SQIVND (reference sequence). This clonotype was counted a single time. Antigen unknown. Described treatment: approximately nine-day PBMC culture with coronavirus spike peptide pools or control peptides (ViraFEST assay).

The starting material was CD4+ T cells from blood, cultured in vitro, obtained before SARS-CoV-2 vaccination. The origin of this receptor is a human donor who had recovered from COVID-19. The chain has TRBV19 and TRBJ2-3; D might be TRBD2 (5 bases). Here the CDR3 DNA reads TGTGCCAGTAGCGCCGGGGTAACCTTCACAGATACGCAGTATTTT. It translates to CASSAGVTFTDTQYF.